The clone carrying this T cell receptor beta chain was detected a few times. These data originate in a study of identical twins. TCRdb re-called the 5' RACE reads with MiXCR, one entry per CDR3 protein. The table includes 500,000 or so distinct CDR3 sequences, over 12% detected once. All donors were healthy Caucasians. The same data also went into a second study, on yellow fever vaccine responses in identical twins.

Sequencing was performed on CD4+ T cells sorted from blood. The TCR originated in a woman aged 18-29 years in good health.

The CDR3 is CASSQGPIWGEKLFF. CDR3 DNA sequence: TGTGCCAGCAGCCAAGGGCCTATTTGGGGTGAAAAACTGTTTTTT. This chain links TRBV4-2 with TRBJ1-4; D not certain. Germline CDR1 is LGHNA and CDR2 is YNFKEQ. The CDR3 totals 15 residues. V dropped 1 base and J dropped 7 bases, with 13 bases sitting between them.